This TCR beta chain is from a study of post-analysis software for immune sequencing data. Study results and caveats: Compared with controls, patients had more of about 5 TRBV segments, including TRBV5-6, TRBV5-1 and TRBV20-1.

Libraries were made from TCR beta cDNA, and they carried unique molecular identifiers. TCRdb analysed the PCR reads with MiXCR anew, one entry per CDR3 protein. The sample holds roughly 540,000 distinct CDR3 sequences, about a third seen once. A word on this clonotype: What it recognizes is unknown.

Trimming cost V 3 bases and J 6 bases, with 13 bases left between them. The CDR3 consists of 14 residues. The germline gives CDR1 SGHTA, CDR2 FQGNSA. The TCR sequence derives from a girl aged 2-17 years with multiple sclerosis. The material sequenced was blood. The chain carries TRBV7-2 and TRBJ2-3; weak D call: TRBD2 (6 bases). The CDR3 protein is CASSFGGASDTQYF. The DNA for the CDR3 is TGTGCCAGCAGCTTTGGAGGGGCCAGTGATACGCAGTATTTT.